This paragraph reports one TCR beta chain. The sample belongs to a study of blood T cell repertoires in COVID-19. The wider study: Among Cohort 3 donors, those recovered had two negative PCRs, clearance, or symptom resolution. The study drew acute and convalescent COVID-19 samples from the United States, Italy and Spain.

Researchers sorted participants into cohorts using their self-reported clinical history. V lost 2 bases, J lost 4 bases, and 11 bases lay in between. The CDR3 runs 14 residues. Germline CDR1 reads MNHNS; CDR2 reads SASEGT. The protocol was immunoSEQ multiplex PCR, while the TCRdb copy is restricted to in-frame clones and leaves out a portion. The sample gives about 360,000 clones, more than 75% of which show up once; roughly 1.9% is in the top ten. The sequence came from a man aged 35-49 years in a cohort exposed to, infected with or recovered from COVID-19 (not recorded which). Sequenced material: PBMCs or T cells enriched from blood (not recorded which). The chain is built from TRBV6-1 and TRBJ1-1; D call uncertain. This CDR3 reads CASSEQVEITEAFF. The CDR3 nucleotides are TGTGCCAGCAGTGAACAGGTTGAGATCACTGAAGCTTTCTTT.